One sample yielded the 16 T cell receptor beta chains listed below, sequenced in a study of spatial heterogeneity in lung cancer. Findings of the study overall: The study found that expanded intratumoral alpha and beta TCR counts tracked tumor mutation counts.

Time point of the sample: sample taken at primary tumor resection. Via MiXCR, TCRdb re-called the 5' RACE reads, giving one row per CDR3 protein. The table shows 17,000 or so distinct CDR3 sequences, with 6.2% occurring only once. These receptors lack a known antigen. The sample was lung tumor tissue, taken at surgery. The receptors were sampled from a male donor with early-stage non-small cell lung cancer.

There are many counts of this clonotype. This beta chain is an unintended read in a library built for alpha chains; its size means little. CDR3: CASSQGPFTGELFF. The CDR3, as DNA: TGCGCCAGCAGCCAGGGTCCGTTCACCGGGGAGCTGTTTTTT. This chain links TRBV4-3 with TRBJ2-2; no reliable D call. V lost 3 bases, J lost 4 bases, and 9 bases lay in between. Germline V gene data show CDR1 as LGHNA and CDR2 as YSLEER. This CDR3 is built from 14 residues.

This clonotype was seen repeatedly, ten times or more. This beta chain came through as a stray read in a library set up for alpha chains, and its size says little. The rearrangement joins TRBV11-2 to TRBJ1-6; 8 nucleotides agree with TRBD1. Germline CDR1 is SGHAT and CDR2 is FQNNGV. Losses at the gene ends were 4 bases for V and 9 bases for J; bases not matched to a gene: 2. The CDR3 runs 13 residues. The DNA of the CDR3 is TGTGCCAGCAGCTACGACAGGGGTTCACCCCTCCACTTT. Its protein product is CASSYDRGSPLHF.

This clonotype occurred many times. Because this beta chain is a stray read in a library intended to capture alpha chains, its abundance should not be given much weight. V gene TRBV5-1 combines with J gene TRBJ1-1; tentatively, D is TRBD1 (5 bases). Germline CDR1 and CDR2: SGHRS and YFSETQ. The CDR3 has 14 amino acids. Trimming took 4 bases from V and 1 from J, leaving 11 bases between them. The CDR3 nucleotides read TGCGCCAGCAGCCCGGGACCGTCGAACACTGAAGCTTTCTTT. Amino acids: CASSPGPSNTEAFF.

This clonotype was picked up many times. This beta chain is an off-target read within a library intended for alpha chains, so its frequency means little. This chain links TRBV20-1 with TRBJ1-2; D might be TRBD1 (6 bases). The V and J ends lost 1 base and 6 bases respectively, with 12 bases between them. The CDR3 consists of 13 residues. CDR1 is DFQATT and CDR2 is SNEGSKA in the germline V gene (reference sequence). This CDR3 reads CSARAQGQDGYTF. CDR3 coding DNA: TGCAGTGCTAGAGCGCAGGGGCAGGATGGCTACACCTTC.

This clonotype counts as medium-sized. This beta chain is a stray sequence in a library constructed for alpha chains; its clone size is not meaningful. This rearrangement joins TRBV2 to TRBJ1-1; a weak D match, TRBD1 (6 bases). The CDR3 is made up of 14 amino acids. CDR1 and CDR2 (germline): SNHLY, FYNNEI. Trimming took 9 bases from V and 1 from J, leaving 15 bases between them. CDR3 DNA: TGTGCCAGTAAGACAGGTGGTTGGAACACTGAAGCTTTCTTT. Residues: CASKTGGWNTEAFF.

This clonotype came up many times. This beta chain appears as a stray read in a library generated for alpha chains; its size is not informative. The V gene is TRBV29-1, the J gene TRBJ1-1, with unresolved D. Trimming pared 4 bases from V and 3 bases from J, leaving 12 bases between. The CDR3 totals 13 residues. The germline V gene encodes CDR1 SQVTM and CDR2 ANQGSEA. In nucleotides, the CDR3 is TGCAGCGTTGTGCTAAATATAGACACTGAAGCTTTCTTT. Translated, it gives CSVVLNIDTEAFF.

This clonotype turned up a few times. A much larger clone differs from this one at a single base, so this may be a read error. This beta chain is a stray sequence in a library constructed for alpha chains; its clone size is not meaningful. The V call is TRBV12-3 or TRBV12-4, the J call TRBJ2-7; TRBD2 agrees at 11 bases. This CDR3 region has 15 residues. The J segment lost 3 bases and the V segment lost 4 bases, leaving 5 bases of the junction unmatched. The CDR3 sequence: CASSSLTSGDYEQYF. CDR3 sequence (DNA): TGTGCCAGCAGTTCCCTGACTAGCGGGGACTACGAGCAGTACTTC.

Only a few counts were recorded for this clonotype. A library prepared for alpha chains yielded this beta chain as an off-target read; its size is of little meaning. The chain couples TRBV19 to TRBJ2-1; D possibly corresponds to TRBD2 (6 bases). The germline CDR1 and CDR2 sequences are LNHDA and SQIVND (reference sequence). Trimming pared 3 bases from V and 0 bases from J, leaving 15 bases between. CDR3 length: 17 amino acids. The CDR3 bases are TGTGCCAGTAGTATCTGGGCCGGGGGACCCTCCTACAATGAGCAGTTCTTC. This codes for CASSIWAGGPSYNEQFF.

This clonotype has a count of ten or more. The library was built for alpha chains, so this beta chain is an off-target read and its size means little. The genes are TRBV5-1 and TRBJ2-7; 14 bases match TRBD2. This CDR3 has 16 amino acids. Germline V CDR1 and CDR2: SGHRS, YFSETQ. Losses at the gene ends were 0 bases for V and 6 bases for J; bases not matched to a gene: 5. CDR3 protein: CASSLGTSGRNVEQYF. The CDR3 nucleotides are TGCGCCAGCAGCTTGGGGACTAGCGGGAGGAATGTCGAGCAGTACTTC.

On this clonotype: Little can be read into the size of this beta chain, an off-target read in a library designed for alpha chains. This chain uses TRBV27 with TRBJ2-3; D is uncertain. This CDR3 is built from 11 residues. Germline assignment: CDR1 MNHEY and CDR2 SMNVEV (reference sequence). With 6 bases removed from V and 0 bases from J, the gap between germline ends came to 1 base. CDR3 protein: CASRSTDTQYF. The CDR3 DNA sequence: TGTGCCAGCAGGAGCACAGATACGCAGTATTTT.

For this clonotype: A read error may account for a junction end that differs from germline. This beta chain lies outside the target of a library built for alpha chains; its clone size means little. The V and J genes are TRBV25-1 and TRBJ2-5; D possibly corresponds to TRBD1 (6 bases). This CDR3 is 15 amino acids long. In germline, CDR1 is MGHDK, CDR2 SYGVNS. The CDR3 here is CASSESVTGGPVDPF. The DNA for the CDR3 is TGTGCCAGCAGTGAATCGGTGACAGGAGGCCCAGTGGATCCCTTC.

This clonotype was counted at least ten times. This beta chain lies outside the target of a library built for alpha chains; its clone size means little. The genes are TRBV5-1 and TRBJ2-1; possible D gene TRBD2, 5 bases. The CDR3 is 15 amino acids. CDR1 is SGHRS, CDR2 YFSETQ, per germline. The V gene lost 4 bases and the J gene lost 0 bases, with 11 bases spanning the gap. Here the CDR3 reads CASSPEVNSYNEQFF. Written as DNA, the CDR3 is TGCGCCAGCAGCCCGGAGGTGAACTCCTACAATGAGCAGTTCTTC. Full variable domain (rest looked up from reference TRBV5-1 and TRBJ2-1): KAGVTQTPRYLIKTRGQQVTLSCSPISGHRSVSWYQQTPGQGLQFLFEYFSETQRNKGNFPGRFSGRQFSNSRSEMNVSTLELGDSALYLCASSPEVNSYNEQFFGPGTRLTVL.

The table lists this clonotype with many counts. This beta chain is off target for a library built for alpha chains, so its abundance means little. This rearrangement joins TRBV28 to TRBJ2-7, with 10 bases that match TRBD2. V lost 5 bases to trimming and J lost 6 bases; unmatched junction nucleotides: 10. Per the germline V gene, CDR1 is MDHEN and CDR2 is SYDVKM. The CDR3 spans 15 residues. CDR3 DNA: TGTGCCAGCAGTCCCCCCCGGGGACTAGCGAGCGAGCAGTACTTC. Translation gives CASSPPRGLASEQYF.

This clonotype came up many times. This beta chain came through as a stray read in a library set up for alpha chains, and its size says little. The V and J genes are TRBV6-6 and TRBJ2-1, with 7 bases that match TRBD1. The CDR3 runs 14 residues. Germline V gives CDR1 MNHNY, CDR2 SVGAGI (reference sequence). Trimming cost V 2 bases and J 7 bases; bases outside gene matches: 5. The CDR3, as DNA: TGTGCCAGCAGTTACGACAGGGCTACGAATGAGCAGTTCTTC. It codes for CASSYDRATNEQFF.

This clonotype has a count of ten or more. Being off target in a library aimed at alpha chains, this beta chain has a size of little meaning. The V call is TRBV20-1, the J call TRBJ1-1; D perhaps matches TRBD1 (6 bases). The V gene lost 3 bases and the J gene lost 5 bases, with 16 bases spanning the gap. Germline V gene data show CDR1 as DFQATT and CDR2 as SNEGSKA (reference sequence). The CDR3 runs 14 residues. In DNA, the CDR3 is TGCAGTGCTAGTGTCGGGGGCGCGGGGACTGAAGCTTTCTTT. Translating it yields CSASVGGAGTEAFF.

In this sample, this clonotype turned up many times. This beta chain is a stray sequence in a library constructed for alpha chains; its clone size is not meaningful. The rearrangement joins TRBV6-5 to TRBJ2-2, with 11 nucleotides matching TRBD1. Germline-derived CDR1 and CDR2 are MNHEY and SVGAGI. Losses at the gene ends were 6 bases for V and 2 bases for J; bases not matched to a gene: 2. CDR3 size: 15 residues. CDR3 sequence (DNA): TGTGCCAGCAGAGGGACAGGGGGAAACACCGGGGAGCTGTTTTTT. Residues: CASRGTGGNTGELFF.